Listed below are T cell receptor beta chains from one sample, sequenced in a study of T cell responses to AZD1222 COVID-19 vaccine. Measured with immunoSEQ multiplex PCR; TCRdb has only the in-frame clones, and not every one. This table has some 130,000 clones, around 84% appearing once. Material: peripheral blood, obtained on day 0 of AZD1222 vaccination. The receptor source for this set is an adult in good health. Each CDR3 is given with its conserved first and last residue.

CDR3aa: CASKRQDDYGYTF
j_gene: TRBJ1-2
v_gene: TRBV28

CDR3aa: CASTFQPGPQETQYF
j_gene: TRBJ2-5
v_gene: TRBV28

CDR3aa: CASSTPPTGGLNTEAFF
j_gene: TRBJ1-1
v_gene: TRBV19

CDR3aa: CATSRDNRAVTGELFF
j_gene: TRBJ2-2
v_gene: TRBV15

CDR3aa: CASKAGQASTDTQYF
j_gene: TRBJ2-3
v_gene: TRBV6-5

CDR3aa: CASSLSGGNTGELFF
j_gene: TRBJ2-2
v_gene: TRBV7-3

CDR3aa: CSARGSPEAFF
j_gene: TRBJ1-1
v_gene: TRBV20-1

CDR3aa: CASSTRQGAYEQYF
j_gene: TRBJ2-7
v_gene: TRBV19

CDR3aa: CASSDDTNEKLFF
j_gene: TRBJ1-4
v_gene: TRBV6-1

CDR3aa: CASGLSREDTQYF
j_gene: TRBJ2-3
v_gene: TRBV7-3

CDR3aa: CASSWADREGQPQHF
j_gene: TRBJ1-5
v_gene: TRBV6-5

CDR3aa: CASSLGSRGYNSPLHF
j_gene: TRBJ1-6
v_gene: TRBV27

CDR3aa: CASSETVTNQPQHF
j_gene: TRBJ1-5
v_gene: TRBV2

CDR3aa: CASSYFSSYEQYF
j_gene: TRBJ2-7
v_gene: TRBV7-9

CDR3aa: CASSQDQGSNYGYTF
j_gene: TRBJ1-2
v_gene: TRBV4-1

CDR3aa: CASSPGQVGTGELFF
j_gene: TRBJ2-2
v_gene: TRBV27

CDR3aa: CASRPSQGDTQYF
j_gene: TRBJ2-3
v_gene: TRBV11-2